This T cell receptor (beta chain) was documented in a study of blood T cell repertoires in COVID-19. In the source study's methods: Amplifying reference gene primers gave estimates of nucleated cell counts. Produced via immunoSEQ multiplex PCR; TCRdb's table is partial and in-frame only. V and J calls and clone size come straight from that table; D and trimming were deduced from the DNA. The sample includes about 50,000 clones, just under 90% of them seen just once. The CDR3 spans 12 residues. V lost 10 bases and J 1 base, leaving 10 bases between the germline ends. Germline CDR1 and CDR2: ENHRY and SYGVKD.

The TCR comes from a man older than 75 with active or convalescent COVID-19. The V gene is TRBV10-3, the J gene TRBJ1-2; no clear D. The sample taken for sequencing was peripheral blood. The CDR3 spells CATAADNYGYTF. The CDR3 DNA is TGTGCCACAGCGGCGGATAACTATGGCTACACCTTC.